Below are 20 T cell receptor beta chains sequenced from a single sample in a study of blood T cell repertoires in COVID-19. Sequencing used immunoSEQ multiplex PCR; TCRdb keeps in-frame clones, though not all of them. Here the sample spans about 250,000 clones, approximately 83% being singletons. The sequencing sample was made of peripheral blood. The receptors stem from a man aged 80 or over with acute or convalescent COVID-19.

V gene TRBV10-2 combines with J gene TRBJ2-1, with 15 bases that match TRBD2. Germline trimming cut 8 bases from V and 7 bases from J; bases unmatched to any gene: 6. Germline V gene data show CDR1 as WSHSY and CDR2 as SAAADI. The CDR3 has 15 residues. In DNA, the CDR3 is TGCGCCAGCTGCAAAGGGACTAGCGGGGGGAATGAGCAGTTCTTC. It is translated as CASCKGTSGGNEQFF.

The CDR3 reads CASRRSQPQHF. The CDR3 DNA sequence: TGTGCCAGCAGACGGTCTCAGCCCCAGCATTTT. The chain combines TRBV6-5 with TRBJ1-5; D is unresolved. V was pared by 6 bases and J by 6 bases, with 6 bases between. Germline V gene lookup returns CDR1 MNHEY and CDR2 SVGAGI. The CDR3 is made up of 11 amino acids.

DNA of the CDR3: TGTGCCAGCAGGACAACAGGGGGCCGGAATCAGCCCCAGCATTTT. Translating gives CASRTTGGRNQPQHF. The chain couples TRBV27 to TRBJ1-5, with 9 bases matching TRBD1. The ends lost 6 bases at V and 4 bases at J; junction bases unmatched: 7. The CDR3 loop spans 15 amino acids. Germline CDR1 MNHEY, CDR2 SMNVEV (reference sequence).

CDR3 DNA: TGTGCCAGCAGTCGGGACAGAACAAATGAAAAACTGTTTTTT. It yields the protein CASSRDRTNEKLFF. This rearrangement joins TRBV6-5 to TRBJ1-4, with 7 bases matching TRBD1. Germline values: CDR1 MNHEY, CDR2 SVGAGI. The CDR3 covers 14 residues. Trimming removed 5 bases from V and 5 bases from J; junction bases left unmatched: 5.

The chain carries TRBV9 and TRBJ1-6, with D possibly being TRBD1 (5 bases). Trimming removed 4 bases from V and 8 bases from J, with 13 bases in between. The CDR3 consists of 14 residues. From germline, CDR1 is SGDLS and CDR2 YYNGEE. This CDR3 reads CASSKTRGDSPLHF. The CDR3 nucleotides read TGTGCCAGCAGCAAAACCCGGGGGGATTCACCCCTCCACTTT.

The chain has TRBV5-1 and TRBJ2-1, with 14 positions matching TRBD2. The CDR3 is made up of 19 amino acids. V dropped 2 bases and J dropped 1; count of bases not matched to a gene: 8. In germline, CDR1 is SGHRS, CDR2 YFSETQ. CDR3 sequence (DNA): TGCGCCAGCAGCTTCCTCGGACTAGCGGGAGGTCCTTCCTACAATGAGCAGTTCTTC. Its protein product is CASSFLGLAGGPSYNEQFF.

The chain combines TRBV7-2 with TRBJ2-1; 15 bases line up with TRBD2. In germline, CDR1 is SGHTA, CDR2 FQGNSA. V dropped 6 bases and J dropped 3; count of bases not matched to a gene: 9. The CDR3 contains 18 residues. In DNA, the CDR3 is TGTGCCAGCAGTCCGGGGACTAGCGGGAGGCCGGTCTACAATGAGCAGTTCTTC. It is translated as CASSPGTSGRPVYNEQFF.

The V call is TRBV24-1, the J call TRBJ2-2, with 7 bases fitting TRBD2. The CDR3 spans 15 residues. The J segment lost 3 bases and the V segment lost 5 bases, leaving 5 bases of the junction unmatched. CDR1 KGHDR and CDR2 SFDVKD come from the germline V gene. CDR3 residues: CATSAGRVHTGELFF. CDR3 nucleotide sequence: TGTGCCACCAGTGCGGGGAGGGTCCACACCGGGGAGCTGTTTTTT.

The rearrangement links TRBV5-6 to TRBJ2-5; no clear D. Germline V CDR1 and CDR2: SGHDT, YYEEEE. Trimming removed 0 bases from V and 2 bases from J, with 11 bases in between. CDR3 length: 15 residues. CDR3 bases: TGTGCCAGCAGCTTGGTTAAAGACTCACAAGAGACCCAGTACTTC. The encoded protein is CASSLVKDSQETQYF. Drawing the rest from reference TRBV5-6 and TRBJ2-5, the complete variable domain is DAGVTQSPTHLIKTRGQQVTLRCSPKSGHDTVSWYQQALGQGPQFIFQYYEEEERQRGNFPDRFSGHQFPNYSSELNVNALLLGDSALYLCASSLVKDSQETQYFGPGTRLLVL.

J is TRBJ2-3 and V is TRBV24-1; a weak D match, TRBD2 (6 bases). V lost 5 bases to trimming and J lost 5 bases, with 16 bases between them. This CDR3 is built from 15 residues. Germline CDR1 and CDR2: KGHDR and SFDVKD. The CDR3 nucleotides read TGTGCCACCAGTGCCGGGACGAGGGACTTAGATACGCAGTATTTT. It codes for CATSAGTRDLDTQYF.

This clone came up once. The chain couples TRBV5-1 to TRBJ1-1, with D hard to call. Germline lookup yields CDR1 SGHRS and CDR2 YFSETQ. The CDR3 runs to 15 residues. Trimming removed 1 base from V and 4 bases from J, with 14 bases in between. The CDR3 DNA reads TGCGCCAGCAGCTTGACAGCCGCTGGGAGCACTGAAGCTTTCTTT. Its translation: CASSLTAAGSTEAFF.

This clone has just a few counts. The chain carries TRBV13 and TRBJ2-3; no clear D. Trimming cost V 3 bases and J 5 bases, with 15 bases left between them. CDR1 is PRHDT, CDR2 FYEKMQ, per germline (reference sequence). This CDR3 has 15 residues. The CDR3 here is CASSFPRSGRDTQYF. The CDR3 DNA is TGTGCCAGCAGCTTTCCCCGCTCCGGTCGAGATACGCAGTATTTT.

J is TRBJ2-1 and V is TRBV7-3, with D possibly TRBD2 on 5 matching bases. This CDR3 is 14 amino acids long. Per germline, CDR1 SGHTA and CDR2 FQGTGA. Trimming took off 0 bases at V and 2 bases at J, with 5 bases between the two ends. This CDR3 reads CASSLTSAYNEQFF. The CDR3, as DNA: TGTGCCAGCAGCTTAACTAGCGCCTACAATGAGCAGTTCTTC.

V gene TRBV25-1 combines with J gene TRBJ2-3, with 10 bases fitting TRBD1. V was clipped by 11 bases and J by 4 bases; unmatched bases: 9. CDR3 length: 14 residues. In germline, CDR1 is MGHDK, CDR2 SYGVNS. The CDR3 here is CAVRDRGFADTQYF. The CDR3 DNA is TGTGCCGTCCGGGACAGGGGATTCGCAGATACGCAGTATTTT. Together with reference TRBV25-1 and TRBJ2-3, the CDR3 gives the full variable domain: EADIYQTPRYLVIGTGKKITLECSQTMGHDKMYWYQQDPGMELHLIHYSYGVNSTEKGDLSSESTVSRIRTEHFPLTLESARPSHTSQYLCAVRDRGFADTQYFGPGTRLTVL.

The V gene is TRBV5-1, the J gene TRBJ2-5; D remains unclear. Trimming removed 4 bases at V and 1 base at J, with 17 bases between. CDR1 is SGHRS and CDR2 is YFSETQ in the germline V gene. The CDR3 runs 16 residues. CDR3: CASSLGLVRLQETQYF. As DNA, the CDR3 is TGCGCCAGCAGCCTTGGTTTAGTGAGGCTCCAAGAGACCCAGTACTTC.

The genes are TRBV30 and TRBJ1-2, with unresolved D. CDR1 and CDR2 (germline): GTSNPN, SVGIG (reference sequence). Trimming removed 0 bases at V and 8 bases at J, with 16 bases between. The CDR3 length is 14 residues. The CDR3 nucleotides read TGTGCCTGGAGTGTACAAGGAGGCGCGAAAGGCTACACCTTC. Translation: CAWSVQGGAKGYTF.

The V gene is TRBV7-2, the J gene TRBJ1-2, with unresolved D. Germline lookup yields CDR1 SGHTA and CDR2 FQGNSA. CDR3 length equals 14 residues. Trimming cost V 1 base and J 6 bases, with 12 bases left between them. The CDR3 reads CASSLEYSKNGYTF. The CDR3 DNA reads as TGTGCCAGCAGCTTAGAGTACAGTAAAAATGGCTACACCTTC. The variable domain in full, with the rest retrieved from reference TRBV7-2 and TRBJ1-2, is GAGVSQSPSNKVTEKGKDVELRCDPISGHTALYWYRQSLGQGLEFLIYFQGNSAPDKSGLPSDRFSAERTGGSVSTLTIQRTQQEDSAVYLCASSLEYSKNGYTFGSGTRLTVV.

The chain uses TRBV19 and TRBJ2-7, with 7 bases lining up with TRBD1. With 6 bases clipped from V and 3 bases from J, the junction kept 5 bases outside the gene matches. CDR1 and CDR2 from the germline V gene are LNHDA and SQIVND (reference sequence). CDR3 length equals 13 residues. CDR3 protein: CASRRGQLYEQYF. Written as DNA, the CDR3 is TGTGCCAGTAGGAGGGGACAGCTCTACGAGCAGTACTTC.

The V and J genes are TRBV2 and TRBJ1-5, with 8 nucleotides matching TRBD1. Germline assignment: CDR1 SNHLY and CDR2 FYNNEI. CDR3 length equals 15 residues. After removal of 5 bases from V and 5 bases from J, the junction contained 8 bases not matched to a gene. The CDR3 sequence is CASSPRTGRYQPQHF. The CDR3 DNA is TGTGCCAGCAGTCCTAGGACAGGGCGCTATCAGCCCCAGCATTTT.

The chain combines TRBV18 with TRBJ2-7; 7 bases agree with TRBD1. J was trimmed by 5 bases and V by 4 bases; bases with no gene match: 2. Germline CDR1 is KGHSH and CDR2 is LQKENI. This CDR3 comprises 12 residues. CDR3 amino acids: CASSLGTDEQYF. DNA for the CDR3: TGTGCCAGCTCACTGGGGACAGACGAGCAGTACTTC.